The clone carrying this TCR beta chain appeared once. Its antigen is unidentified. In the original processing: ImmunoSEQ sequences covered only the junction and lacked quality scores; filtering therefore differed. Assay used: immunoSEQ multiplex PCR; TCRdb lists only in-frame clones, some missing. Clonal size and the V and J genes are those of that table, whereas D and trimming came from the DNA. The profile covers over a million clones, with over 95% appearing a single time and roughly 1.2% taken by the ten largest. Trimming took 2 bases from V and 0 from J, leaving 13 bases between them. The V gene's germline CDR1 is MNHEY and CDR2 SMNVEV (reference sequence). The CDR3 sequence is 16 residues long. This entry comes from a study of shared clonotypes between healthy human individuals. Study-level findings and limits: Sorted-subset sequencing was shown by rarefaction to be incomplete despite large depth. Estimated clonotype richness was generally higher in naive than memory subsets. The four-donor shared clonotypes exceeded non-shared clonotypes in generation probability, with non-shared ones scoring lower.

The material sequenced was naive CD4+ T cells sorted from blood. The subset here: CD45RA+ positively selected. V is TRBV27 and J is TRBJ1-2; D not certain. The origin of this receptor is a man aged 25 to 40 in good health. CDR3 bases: TGTGCCAGCAGTTTAACGTCGAGTATAGCTAACTATGGCTACACCTTC. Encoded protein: CASSLTSSIANYGYTF.